What follows describes a single TCR beta chain. There is no known antigen for this receptor. No clone much larger than this one lies a single base away; base qualities are absent. The data stem from a study of blood T cell repertoires in COVID-19 (dated by TCRdb to the early 2020s). At the level of the whole study: Samples covering the acute and convalescent phases of COVID-19 were provided by collaborators in the United States, Italy and Spain. The repertoires were released in a freely available public database meant as a resource for research on the immune response to SARS-CoV-2. The prospective study material was composed of cDNA or gDNA derived from T cells, B-cell-depleted T cells, or PBMCs. Samples were obtained from the ongoing ImmuneRACE study (first 160 participants) and from 1,254 subjects provided by 6 global collaborators. HLA class I and class II types, where available, came from metadata supplied by the sample provider rather than from assay-based typing. Subjects who had been exposed to COVID-19, were actively infected with it, or had recovered from it provided the deeply sampled blood TCRbeta repertoires that made up the dataset. Sample metadata almost always included a de-identified subject ID, COVID-19 status, age in years and sex. Broad study findings and their caveats: The amount of clinical and demographic metadata varied by source and participant and was provided uncurated.

From cysteine to phenylalanine, the CDR3 is 14 amino acids long. Left in the record is the CDR3 DNA by itself, 42 bases read in frame from the first base. Here V drops 3 bases and J drops 8 bases, and the junction holds 6 bases not matched to any gene. CDR1 and CDR2 are read off the germline V gene as ENHRY and SYGVKD. Participants in the prospective study were aged about 18 to 89 years, lived in under 30 United States geographic areas, and enrolled through a virtual design. In the prospective study, cohorts were assigned on the basis of participant-reported clinical history obtained from a screening survey and a study questionnaire. In the prospective study, whole blood, serum and a nasopharyngeal or oropharyngeal swab were collected from each participant by mobile phlebotomists. Participants in the prospective study had the option to provide additional blood draws and questionnaires over an approximately two-month period. Before DNA extraction, blood samples from the prospective study were shipped at room temperature or frozen.

The immunoSEQ Assay, a bias-controlled multiplex PCR, was used to amplify TCRbeta CDR3 regions from genomic DNA. Per the source publication's procedure: Within the assay, amplification of reference gene primers was used to estimate how many nucleated cells each sample contained. To quantify the absolute abundance of each unique TCRbeta CDR3 rearrangement, sequence reads were collapsed and filtered. For each sample, productive Simpson clonality was calculated as the square root of Simpson's diversity index across productive rearrangements. TCRdb holds this immuneACCESS table with in-frame rearrangements only. Some clones are missing; in checked studies, unresolved V genes explain under half, and the rest has no known cause. For V, J and clone size, that table is used; D and trimming come from the DNA. Across this sample there are around 200,000 clones, with 89% seen only once. 2% to 2.5% of the sample rests with the top ten.

The sequence derives from a woman in her thirties or forties with acute COVID-19. The sequenced sample was PBMCs or T cells enriched from blood (not recorded which). Recombination connected TRBV10-3 to TRBJ2-1, and 8 junctional nucleotides match TRBD2. The base sequence is TGTGCCATCAGTGAAGGGGTCGGGGGGGATGAGCAGTTCTTC. Translated, this gives CAISEGVGGDEQFF.